This paragraph covers one T cell receptor beta chain sequence. What it binds is not known. These data originate in a study of human T cells and chemical hapten exposure. Whole-study results and caveats: TCRs exceeding 1 in 1000 frequency stayed unchanged with DPC sensitization.

Described time point: patch test 3, about 24 weeks after DPC sensitization. The treatment here: therapeutic diphenylcyclopropenone sensitization with weekly scalp DPC. Blood draws came first, before each patch test. Alopecia patients deemed DPC-suitable, aged 18 to 70, excluding pregnancy. Trimming took 6 bases from V and 10 from J, leaving 16 bases between them. This CDR3 has 14 amino acids. Germline V CDR1 and CDR2: SEHNR, FQNEAQ (reference sequence). Using its own MiXCR run on the RACE reads, TCRdb lists one record per CDR3 protein. The profile shows about 170,000 distinct CDR3 sequences, around 30% of them singletons.

The starting material was whole blood, obtained in connection with sensitization to the hapten diphenylcyclopropenone (DPC). This clonotype was sampled from a woman between 18 and 29 years old with alopecia areata. Some clones in this sample may be carry-over from other donors' samples. The chain uses TRBV7-9 and TRBJ1-6; possibly TRBD1 for D (5 bases). The CDR3 DNA reads TGTGCCAGCAGGGTAGGGGAGGTTGAGTCACCCCTCCACTTT. Translating it yields CASRVGEVESPLHF.